The 23 T cell receptor beta chains below come from one sample, sequenced in a study of T cells after posttransplantation cyclophosphamide. Repertoires were generated with immunoSEQ multiplex PCR, while TCRdb's copy carries only in-frame clones and drops some. The sample holds 3,000 to 3,500 clones, roughly 80% seen once. Sequences were obtained from CD8+ T cells sorted from bone marrow. Every receptor here comes from a woman aged 55 to 70 in good health, CMV-negative, and a related stem cell transplant donor.

The chain combines TRBV28 with TRBJ2-7, with D maybe TRBD1 (5 bases). CDR1 and CDR2 (germline): MDHEN, SYDVKM. The germline V and J ends were trimmed by 6 bases and 0 bases, with 15 bases remaining between them. This CDR3 is built from 15 residues. CDR3 protein: CASRGRDRYSYEQYF. CDR3 bases: TGTGCCAGCAGGGGCAGGGATCGCTACTCCTACGAGCAGTACTTC. Drawing the rest from reference TRBV28 and TRBJ2-7, the complete variable domain is DVKVTQSSRYLVKRTGEKVFLECVQDMDHENMFWYRQDPGLGLRLIYFSYDVKMKEKGDIPEGYSVSREKKERFSLILESASTNQTSMYLCASRGRDRYSYEQYFGPGTRLTVT.

V is TRBV28 and J is TRBJ2-6, with D uncertain. The ends were cut back, 3 bases at V and 4 bases at J, with 10 bases in the middle. Germline CDR1 MDHEN, CDR2 SYDVKM. CDR3 size: 15 residues. In nucleotides, the CDR3 is TGTGCCAGCAGTTTTCGAGGCTTGGGGGCCAACGTCCTGACTTTC. Encoded protein: CASSFRGLGANVLTF.

J is TRBJ1-2 and V is TRBV7-9; no clear D gene. V lost 1 base to trimming and J lost 2 bases, with 5 bases between them. Germline V gene data show CDR1 as SEHNR and CDR2 as FQNEAQ (reference sequence). The length of the CDR3 is 13 residues. The CDR3 DNA is TGTGCCAGCAGCTTAGAACGGAACTATGGCTACACCTTC. It encodes CASSLERNYGYTF.

The chain couples TRBV28 to TRBJ2-5; 15 nucleotides align to TRBD2. The CDR3 runs 15 residues. Germline CDR1 MDHEN, CDR2 SYDVKM. With 10 bases clipped from V and 1 base from J, the junction kept 4 bases outside the gene matches. CDR3 sequence (DNA): TGTGCCACCCAGGGACTAGCGGGGGGCCAAGAGACCCAGTACTTC. Its translation is CATQGLAGGQETQYF. Filled out from reference TRBV28 and TRBJ2-5, the complete variable domain reads DVKVTQSSRYLVKRTGEKVFLECVQDMDHENMFWYRQDPGLGLRLIYFSYDVKMKEKGDIPEGYSVSREKKERFSLILESASTNQTSMYLCATQGLAGGQETQYFGPGTRLLVL.

The chain recombines TRBV28 with TRBJ1-2; tentative D call: TRBD1 (6 bases). The CDR3 covers 13 residues. V lost 5 bases and J lost 8, with 15 bases in between. Germline-derived CDR1 and CDR2 are MDHEN and SYDVKM. CDR3 nucleotide sequence: TGTGCCAGCAGTAAGGGCCTCAGGGGCGGCTACACCTTC. Residues: CASSKGLRGGYTF.

The chain couples TRBV27 to TRBJ1-6; D remains ambiguous. V lost 6 bases to trimming and J lost 7 bases, with 7 bases between them. Germline values: CDR1 MNHEY, CDR2 SMNVEV (reference sequence). CDR3 length equals 12 residues. CDR3 DNA sequence: TGTGCCAGCAGCCCCATCAATTCACCCCTCCACTTT. This translates into CASSPINSPLHF.

The chain uses TRBV6-1 and TRBJ2-2, with 8 bases identical to TRBD2. V lost 6 bases to trimming and J lost 4 bases; unmatched junction nucleotides: 7. CDR3 length equals 15 residues. Germline-derived CDR1 and CDR2 are MNHNS and SASEGT. CDR3 sequence reads: CASSSLAVSTGELFF. In DNA, the CDR3 is TGTGCCAGCAGCTCACTAGCGGTCAGCACCGGGGAGCTGTTTTTT.

This chain joins TRBV28 and TRBJ1-5; no firm D call. V lost 3 bases and J 2 bases, leaving 5 bases between the germline ends. The CDR3 covers 13 residues. In germline, CDR1 is MDHEN, CDR2 SYDVKM. The CDR3 coding sequence is TGTGCCAGCAGTTTCCCCGGCAATCAGCCCCAGCATTTT. It encodes CASSFPGNQPQHF.

The chain recombines TRBV7-2 with TRBJ1-2; TRBD1 agrees at 8 bases. Losses at the gene ends were 5 bases for V and 4 bases for J; bases not matched to a gene: 9. This CDR3 contains 15 residues. Per germline, CDR1 SGHTA and CDR2 FQGNSA. The CDR3 DNA sequence: TGTGCCAGCAGCACGTCCGGACAGGGCGCCTATGGCTACACCTTC. Its protein is CASSTSGQGAYGYTF.

The J gene is TRBJ2-7, the V gene TRBV10-3, with 11 bases identical to TRBD1. Germline lookup yields CDR1 ENHRY and CDR2 SYGVKD. This CDR3 spans 17 amino acids. After removal of 4 bases from V and 1 base from J, the junction contained 9 bases not matched to a gene. In DNA form, the CDR3 reads TGTGCCATCAGTGGGACAGGGGGCGTTGGCAGATCCTACGAGCAGTACTTC. Encoded protein: CAISGTGGVGRSYEQYF.

The chain is built from TRBV14 and TRBJ1-1, with TRBD1 identical over 9 bases. J lost 4 bases, V lost 4 bases, and 7 bases had no gene match. Germline values: CDR1 SGHDN, CDR2 FVKESK. The CDR3 consists of 15 residues. The DNA for the CDR3 is TGTGCCAGCAGCCTACAGGGGGCTGTTGGCACTGAAGCTTTCTTT. Its protein is CASSLQGAVGTEAFF.

The chain uses TRBV2 and TRBJ2-1; a possible D gene is TRBD1 (5 bases). There are 16 residues in the CDR3. Germline V gives CDR1 SNHLY, CDR2 FYNNEI. Trimming stripped 2 bases from V and 7 bases from J, with 18 bases between. CDR3 region: CASSERKTVSVNEQFF. CDR3 nucleotide sequence: TGTGCCAGCAGTGAAAGAAAGACAGTAAGCGTAAATGAGCAGTTCTTC.

CDR3 bases: TGTGCCAGCAGCGTAGGACAGGGCCTCTATGGCTACACCTTC. Encoded protein: CASSVGQGLYGYTF. V is TRBV9 and J is TRBJ1-2; 7 bases line up with TRBD1. V trimming: 0 bases; J trimming: 4 bases; junction bases outside the gene matches: 3. The germline V gene encodes CDR1 SGDLS and CDR2 YYNGEE. The CDR3 sequence is 14 residues long.

The V gene is TRBV11-2, the J gene TRBJ1-2, with TRBD1 matching over 7 bases. V trimming: 5 bases; J trimming: 8 bases; junction bases outside the gene matches: 8. Germline V lookup: CDR1 SGHAT, CDR2 FQNNGV. The CDR3 is made up of 13 amino acids. CDR3 DNA: TGTGCCAGCAGCCCGACTACAGGGGTCGGCTACACCTTC. Residues: CASSPTTGVGYTF.

A single count supports this clone. The chain has TRBV28 and TRBJ2-2; a weak D match, TRBD2 (6 bases). The CDR3 is made up of 14 amino acids. In germline, CDR1 is MDHEN, CDR2 SYDVKM. V gave up 3 bases and J gave up 6 bases, with 11 bases separating them. The CDR3 DNA sequence: TGTGCCAGCAGTTTCGAGGGGAGGCCCGGGGAGCTGTTTTTT. It translates to CASSFEGRPGELFF.

This CDR3 is CASSAGQGWGETQYF. CDR3 nucleotides: TGTGCCAGCAGTGCGGGACAGGGATGGGGGGAGACCCAGTACTTC. The chain employs TRBV2 and TRBJ2-5; TRBD1 matches 9 bases. This CDR3 has 15 residues. The germline gives CDR1 SNHLY, CDR2 FYNNEI. With 4 bases clipped from V and 5 bases from J, the junction kept 8 bases outside the gene matches.

The chain recombines TRBV6-5 with TRBJ2-7; 7 bases are a match to TRBD1. Germline CDR1 and CDR2: MNHEY and SVGAGI. V lost 6 bases and J lost 5; bases outside the gene matches: 13. The CDR3 contains 15 residues. The CDR3: CASRGPMKGANEQYF. The CDR3 bases are TGTGCCAGCAGGGGTCCTATGAAGGGGGCGAACGAGCAGTACTTC.

V and J are TRBV5-1 and TRBJ2-2; 8 bases line up with TRBD2. V was pared by 3 bases and J by 0 bases, with 4 bases of the junction left unmatched. CDR3 length equals 16 residues. Looked up from germline, CDR1 is SGHRS and CDR2 is YFSETQ. CDR3 residues: CASSSPLAANTGELFF. CDR3 nucleotides: TGCGCCAGCAGCTCCCCACTAGCGGCGAACACCGGGGAGCTGTTTTTT.

The chain employs TRBV4-3 and TRBJ1-2; 9 positions match TRBD1. The CDR3 sequence is 16 residues long. The V segment lost 2 bases and the J segment 4 bases; nucleotides outside the gene matches: 8. Germline CDR1 is LGHNA and CDR2 is YSLEER. CDR3 nucleotide sequence: TGCGCCAGCAGCCAATTTCGGGGACAGGGTGGCTATGGCTACACCTTC. This encodes CASSQFRGQGGYGYTF.

This clone was counted only a few times. The chain carries TRBV15 and TRBJ2-7, with TRBD2 matching over 9 bases. Germline V CDR1 and CDR2: LNHNV, YYDKDF (reference sequence). The CDR3 is 15 residues long. The trim removed 1 base at V and 6 bases at J, leaving 7 bases unmatched. The CDR3 DNA follows: TGTGCCACCAGCAGAGCCCTTAGCGGGAGTGTCGAGCAGTACTTC. It translates to CATSRALSGSVEQYF.

This chain links TRBV2 with TRBJ2-3, with 8 bases fitting TRBD1. CDR3 length: 13 residues. Trimming removed 10 bases from V and 0 bases from J; junction bases left unmatched: 3. The germline CDR1 and CDR2 sequences are SNHLY and FYNNEI. The CDR3 DNA sequence: TGTGCCACAGGGGGCTCTAGCACAGATACGCAGTATTTT. It is translated as CATGGSSTDTQYF.

This sequence joins TRBV9 and TRBJ2-1; 13 bases are shared with TRBD2. Germline CDR1 is SGDLS and CDR2 is YYNGEE. Trimming removed 0 bases from V and 8 bases from J; junction bases left unmatched: 2. CDR3 length: 15 amino acids. CDR3 in DNA: TGTGCCAGCAGCGTAGACGGACTAGCGGGGGATGAGCAGTTCTTC. This sequence encodes CASSVDGLAGDEQFF.

The J gene is TRBJ1-2, the V gene TRBV6-6; TRBD1 matches 7 bases. The CDR3 has 13 amino acids. Trimming removed 5 bases from V and 4 bases from J; junction bases left unmatched: 4. From germline, CDR1 is MNHNY and CDR2 SVGAGI (reference sequence). CDR3 in DNA: TGTGCCAGCAGTCCAGGGGGACTCTATGGCTACACCTTC. It specifies CASSPGGLYGYTF.